This passage covers 10 T cell receptor beta chains from one sample sequenced in a study of identifying expanded T cells in peripheral blood (dated 2019 in TCRdb). Libraries were prepared through the immunoSEQ multiplex PCR assay. Sourced from immuneACCESS, this table was stored by TCRdb with only in-frame sequences that have V and J called. A share of the clones is absent; for the studies checked, an unresolved V gene accounts for under half, and the remainder has no known explanation. Across this sample there are 95,000 to 150,000 clones, with roughly 80% seen only once. The leading ten clones occupy 3% to 3.5% of the sample. Source material: blood. These receptors all stem from a person aged 18 to 75 in good health.

This clone was observed many times. CDR3 sequence (DNA): TGTGCCAGCAGTTCCCGGGAAGTCCCTTACAATGAGCAGTTCTTC. Its translation is CASSSREVPYNEQFF. The J gene is TRBJ2-1, the V gene TRBV6-5, with a possible D match to TRBD2 (5 bases). Germline CDR1 reads MNHEY; CDR2 reads SVGAGI. The V and J ends lost 4 bases and 4 bases respectively, with 14 bases between them. The CDR3 extends over 15 amino acids.

In this sample, this clone turned up once. The rearrangement links TRBV29-1 to TRBJ2-1; either TRBD1 or TRBD2 may fit D (5 bases each). The CDR3 consists of 18 residues. Germline CDR1 is SQVTM and CDR2 is ANQGSEA. The V end was cut by 6 bases, the J end by 1 base, with 25 bases between. CDR3 residues: CSVDAVVGERASYNEQFF. The CDR3 DNA sequence: TGCAGCGTAGACGCAGTTGTGGGGGAAAGGGCTTCCTACAATGAGCAGTTCTTC.

The J gene is TRBJ1-6, the V gene TRBV19, with D unclear. The germline CDR1 and CDR2 sequences are LNHDA and SQIVND (reference sequence). V lost 5 bases to trimming and J lost 9 bases, with 14 bases between them. The CDR3 consists of 14 residues. In nucleotides, the CDR3 is TGTGCCAGTAGTTGGGTGGGATTAATTTCACCCCTCCACTTT. Translated: CASSWVGLISPLHF.

Only one count was recorded for this clone. This rearrangement joins TRBV7-9 to TRBJ1-1; D not certain. CDR1 is SEHNR, CDR2 FQNEAQ, per germline (reference sequence). Trimming removed 8 bases from V and 8 bases from J, with 18 bases in between. The CDR3 is made up of 13 amino acids. The chain's CDR3 is CASVLPAGMEAFF. In nucleotides, the CDR3 is TGTGCCAGCGTTCTTCCAGCGGGGATGGAAGCTTTCTTT.

V gene TRBV29-1 combines with J gene TRBJ1-6, with D unresolved. The CDR3 covers 13 residues. V dropped 4 bases and J dropped 8 bases, with 12 bases sitting between them. CDR1 and CDR2 (germline): SQVTM, ANQGSEA. The CDR3 spells CSVGYSADSPLHF. The CDR3 nucleotides are TGCAGCGTTGGGTACTCGGCCGATTCACCCCTCCACTTT.

This clone has only a few counts. The chain has TRBV18 and TRBJ2-5, with TRBD2 as a possible D gene (5 bases). The CDR3 sequence is 15 residues long. In germline, CDR1 is KGHSH, CDR2 LQKENI. The ends were cut back, 0 bases at V and 5 bases at J, with 13 bases in the middle. The CDR3 here is CASSPPQHRGETQYF. Here the CDR3 DNA reads TGTGCCAGCTCACCACCGCAGCACAGAGGGGAGACCCAGTACTTC.

This chain links TRBV29-1 with TRBJ2-5, with TRBD2 as a possible D gene (6 bases). Per the germline V gene, CDR1 is SQVTM and CDR2 is ANQGSEA. Trimming stripped 7 bases from V and 2 bases from J, with 20 bases between. This CDR3 comprises 15 residues. CDR3 region: CSARLGLFPQETQYF. The CDR3, as DNA: TGCAGCGCCCGACTAGGGCTTTTCCCGCAAGAGACCCAGTACTTC.

There are a few counts of this clone. The chain links TRBV7-2 to TRBJ2-1, with 7 bases aligning to TRBD2. The CDR3 spans 14 residues. The germline V gene encodes CDR1 SGHTA and CDR2 FQGNSA. J gave up 7 bases and V 5 bases, and 8 bases lay outside the gene matches. The DNA for the CDR3 is TGTGCCAGCAGCAGCCGGGACTATGGGAATGAGCAGTTCTTC. Its protein is CASSSRDYGNEQFF.

The chain has TRBV18 and TRBJ1-5; D not certain. From germline, CDR1 is KGHSH and CDR2 LQKENI. Trimming took 6 bases from V and 2 from J, leaving 14 bases between them. There are 15 residues in the CDR3. The CDR3 bases are TGTGCCAGCTCGCCTCCGGGAGGACGCAATCAGCCCCAGCATTTT. Translated, it gives CASSPPGGRNQPQHF.

This chain links TRBV7-2 with TRBJ2-7, with D perhaps matching TRBD1 (6 bases). The germline gives CDR1 SGHTA, CDR2 FQGNSA. The CDR3 totals 15 residues. Trimming removed 1 base from V and 11 bases from J, with 21 bases in between. The CDR3 reads CASSLVSGAVIEEYF. CDR3 DNA sequence: TGTGCCAGCAGCTTAGTATCAGGGGCGGTTATTGAGGAGTACTTC.